This T cell receptor beta chain was sequenced for a study of blood T cell repertoires in COVID-19. Sequenced by immunoSEQ multiplex PCR; TCRdb stores in-frame clones only, minus some. The sample holds approximately 210,000 clones, 65% to 90% seen once. The TCR comes from a woman aged 45-60 years with acute COVID-19. The sequenced sample was PBMCs or T cells enriched from blood (not recorded which).

CDR3 nucleotides: TGTGCCATTCCTAGCGGGGTGCGCTACAATGAGCAGTTCTTC. Translating it yields CAIPSGVRYNEQFF. The chain couples TRBV3-1 (or the pseudogene TRBV3-2) to TRBJ2-1; TRBD2 matches 9 bases. Germline CDR1 and CDR2: LGHDT and YNNKEL (reference sequence). The CDR3 has 14 amino acids. J was trimmed by 3 bases and V by 10 bases; bases with no gene match: 7.